Listed here are 30 T cell receptor beta chains from one sample, sequenced in a study of T cells after yellow fever vaccination. Each CDR3 protein is one row after TCRdb ran MiXCR on the 5' RACE reads. The data show about 320,000 distinct CDR3 sequences, with 6.5% to 8.5% seen just once and 15% to 20% held by the top ten. Sequenced here: PBMCs, sampled 35 to 50 days after the first yellow fever vaccination. The source is a man aged 18 to 29 who received the YFV17D yellow fever vaccine.

This chain joins TRBV12-3 or TRBV12-4 and TRBJ2-6, with 7 bases matching TRBD1. The V segment lost 5 bases and the J segment 0 bases; nucleotides outside the gene matches: 16. CDR3 length equals 20 residues. CDR3 nucleotide sequence: TGTGCCAGCAGTCTACCAGACAGGGTCGGACTCAGCTCTGGGGCCAACGTCCTGACTTTC. Protein sequence: CASSLPDRVGLSSGANVLTF.

The CDR3 nucleotides are TGCGCCAGCAGCTTTTGGGAGACCCAGTACTTC. As protein: CASSFWETQYF. The rearrangement joins TRBV5-1 to TRBJ2-5, with unresolved D. Germline-derived CDR1 and CDR2 are SGHRS and YFSETQ. The germline V and J ends were trimmed by 2 bases and 5 bases, with 4 bases remaining between them. The CDR3 sequence is 11 residues long.

This clonotype was seen a handful of times. A read error may be the cause here, since a much bigger clone is one base away. The chain combines TRBV11-2 with TRBJ2-3; D gene uncertain. V was cut by 1 base and J by 5 bases, with 4 bases left in between. The CDR3 sequence is 12 residues long. Germline lookup yields CDR1 SGHAT and CDR2 FQNNGV. The CDR3 spells CASSLGRDTQYF. The CDR3 nucleotides are TGTGCCAGCAGCTTAGGGAGAGATACGCAGTATTTT.

The V call is TRBV12-3 or TRBV12-4, the J call TRBJ1-5; TRBD1 might be the D (5 bases). This CDR3 has 14 residues. V lost 3 bases and J 7 bases, leaving 13 bases between the germline ends. For the CDR3, the DNA is TGTGCCAGCAGTTTGGCGCGAGCAGGGCAGCCCCAGCATTTT. The encoded protein is CASSLARAGQPQHF.

This clonotype was picked up many times. The rearrangement uses TRBV4-2 and TRBJ2-1; D possibly corresponds to TRBD2 (7 bases). Germline loops: CDR1 LGHNA, CDR2 YNFKEQ. The CDR3 spans 17 residues. V lost 4 bases and J lost 5, with 21 bases in between. The CDR3 loop is CASSPGRMGGADNEQFF. In nucleotides, the CDR3 is TGTGCCAGCAGCCCAGGCAGGATGGGGGGGGCCGACAATGAGCAGTTCTTC.

This clonotype was counted many times. This chain uses TRBV2 with TRBJ2-1; D remains ambiguous. The CDR3 runs to 10 residues. CDR1 is SNHLY and CDR2 is FYNNEI in the germline V gene. V was cut by 6 bases and J by 8 bases, with 5 bases left in between. The CDR3 spells CASSQHEQFF. The CDR3, as DNA: TGTGCCAGCAGCCAACATGAGCAGTTCTTC. The whole variable domain, remainder taken from reference TRBV2 and TRBJ2-1, is EPEVTQTPSHQVTQMGQEVILRCVPISNHLYFYWYRQILGQKVEFLVSFYNNEISEKSEIFDDQFSVERPDGSNFTLKIRSTKLEDSAMYFCASSQHEQFFGPGTRLTVL.

This rearrangement joins TRBV7-6 to TRBJ1-3; D not certain. V was clipped by 5 bases and J by 0 bases, with 11 bases between them. The germline gives CDR1 SGHVS, CDR2 FNYEAQ. The CDR3 is made up of 15 amino acids. CDR3 amino acids: CASSVDHISGNTIYF. The CDR3 DNA follows: TGTGCCAGCAGCGTAGACCATATCTCTGGAAACACCATATATTTT.

This clonotype was counted at least ten times. J is TRBJ1-1 and V is TRBV7-6; D gene ambiguous. V gave up 5 bases and J gave up 5 bases, with 15 bases separating them. Germline V gives CDR1 SGHVS, CDR2 FNYEAQ. The CDR3 runs to 14 residues. As DNA, the CDR3 is TGTGCCAGCAGCCCAGCGGCGCCGTTGACTGAAGCTTTCTTT. Protein product: CASSPAAPLTEAFF.

The chain joins TRBV19 to TRBJ2-3, with TRBD1 matching over 7 bases. Germline CDR1 reads LNHDA; CDR2 reads SQIVND (reference sequence). CDR3 length: 14 amino acids. The junction had 8 bases not matched to a gene; V was cut back by 6 bases and J by 5 bases. The CDR3 region is CASSKVQGRDTQYF. DNA for the CDR3: TGTGCCAGTAGCAAAGTACAGGGGAGAGATACGCAGTATTTT.

This clonotype was observed at least ten times. The chain recombines TRBV28 with TRBJ2-5; weak D call: TRBD1 (6 bases). The V gene lost 7 bases and the J gene lost 8 bases, with 14 bases spanning the gap. The CDR3 spans 12 residues. Germline V gene data show CDR1 as MDHEN and CDR2 as SYDVKM. This CDR3 reads CASTPGDITQYF. In DNA, the CDR3 is TGTGCCAGCACACCTGGGGACATCACCCAGTACTTC.

This clonotype was seen a handful of times. CDR3 bases: TGTGCCAGCAGGCCCGACAGGATGGAGACCCAGTACTTC. Residues: CASRPDRMETQYF. The rearrangement joins TRBV12-3 or TRBV12-4 to TRBJ2-5, with a tentative D call TRBD1 (6 bases). The CDR3 runs 13 residues. V lost 6 bases and J 5 bases, leaving 13 bases between the germline ends.

The chain uses TRBV7-3 and TRBJ2-5, with 7 positions matching TRBD1. V shed 5 bases and J 2 bases; nucleotides not matched to a gene: 2. The germline gives CDR1 SGHTA, CDR2 FQGTGA. The length of the CDR3 is 13 residues. The CDR3: CASSKGAQETQYF. As DNA, the CDR3 is TGTGCCAGCAGCAAGGGGGCACAAGAGACCCAGTACTTC.

This clonotype was seen more than once but under ten times. The rearrangement links TRBV20-1 to TRBJ1-2, with D possibly TRBD1 on 6 matching bases. CDR3 length equals 13 residues. Germline V gives CDR1 DFQATT, CDR2 SNEGSKA (reference sequence). Trimming took 4 bases from V and 8 from J, leaving 17 bases between them. The CDR3 spells CSANRGAGSGYTF. CDR3 nucleotides: TGCAGTGCTAATAGGGGGGCCGGGAGCGGCTACACCTTC.

This clonotype came up many times. The genes are TRBV5-1 and TRBJ1-2, with no clear D. The CDR3 consists of 13 residues. V shed 1 base and J shed 7 bases, with 11 bases lying between them. Germline-derived CDR1 and CDR2 are SGHRS and YFSETQ. The CDR3 here is CASSLRAEGGYTF. CDR3 sequence (DNA): TGCGCCAGCAGCTTGCGAGCCGAGGGTGGCTACACCTTC.

The sample holds a few counts of this clonotype. This chain uses TRBV7-2 with TRBJ1-2; weak D call: TRBD1 (5 bases). The germline V gene has CDR1 SGHTA and CDR2 FQGNSA. The CDR3 has 16 amino acids. Deletions cut 1 base from V and 4 bases from J, with 16 bases between. CDR3 DNA: TGTGCCAGCAGCTTAGAGGGGCCGGGGGGGAGCTATGGCTACACCTTC. It encodes CASSLEGPGGSYGYTF.

This clonotype has only a few counts. The J gene is TRBJ1-6, the V gene TRBV2; the D gene is possibly TRBD1 (5 bases). CDR1 is SNHLY and CDR2 is FYNNEI in the germline V gene. The CDR3 is 16 amino acids. Trimming shortened V by 6 bases and J by 1 base, and 13 bases separated the two germline ends. The chain's CDR3 is CASSLRVGSYNSPLHF. In nucleotides, the CDR3 is TGTGCCAGCAGCCTCAGGGTCGGGTCCTATAATTCACCCCTCCACTTT.

There are many counts of this clonotype. The chain employs TRBV12-3 or TRBV12-4 and TRBJ2-1, with D perhaps TRBD1 (6 bases). The V gene lost 7 bases and the J gene lost 1 base, with 14 bases spanning the gap. CDR3 length: 15 amino acids. Written as DNA, the CDR3 is TGTGCCAGCACTACCCCCGGACAGTCCTACAATGAGCAGTTCTTC. Protein sequence: CASTTPGQSYNEQFF.

V gene TRBV4-1 combines with J gene TRBJ2-5, with 9 bases that match TRBD1. CDR1 is MGHRA and CDR2 is YSYEKL in the germline V gene. This CDR3 contains 15 residues. V was pared by 4 bases and J by 3 bases, with 6 bases of the junction left unmatched. CDR3 loop: CASSLHDRGKETQYF. The CDR3 DNA reads TGCGCCAGCAGCCTACACGACAGGGGGAAAGAGACCCAGTACTTC.

This clonotype has more than one count but fewer than ten. This chain connects TRBV4-1 to TRBJ1-2, with D hard to call. This CDR3 has 12 amino acids. With 3 bases removed from V and 7 bases from J, the gap between germline ends came to 9 bases. Per germline, CDR1 MGHRA and CDR2 YSYEKL. CDR3 loop: CASSQIGFGYTF. DNA of the CDR3: TGCGCCAGCAGCCAGATTGGTTTTGGCTACACCTTC.

The chain combines TRBV20-1 with TRBJ2-5; D might be TRBD2 (6 bases). CDR1 is DFQATT and CDR2 is SNEGSKA in the germline V gene (reference sequence). The CDR3 is made up of 12 amino acids. V was pared by 3 bases and J by 6 bases, with 11 bases between. The CDR3 spells CSAREGGKTQYF. The CDR3 nucleotides are TGCAGTGCTAGGGAGGGTGGGAAGACCCAGTACTTC.

This clonotype has at least ten counts. The chain combines TRBV11-2 with TRBJ2-3; TRBD2 might be the D (7 bases). The V end lost 3 bases, the J end lost 5 bases, and 18 bases lay between the germline ends. The CDR3 covers 16 residues. The germline CDR1 and CDR2 sequences are SGHAT and FQNNGV. The CDR3 here is CASSLISGGGGDTQYF. In nucleotides, the CDR3 is TGTGCCAGCAGCTTGATCTCGGGGGGCGGTGGAGATACGCAGTATTTT.

This clonotype was detected ten times or more. The genes are TRBV12-5 and TRBJ2-1; D not certain. V dropped 5 bases and J dropped 9 bases, with 11 bases sitting between them. Germline V CDR1 and CDR2: LGHNT, FRNRAP. This CDR3 has 12 amino acids. The CDR3 sequence: CASGPDTGEQFF. Written as DNA, the CDR3 is TGTGCTAGTGGTCCCGACACGGGTGAGCAGTTCTTC.

This chain uses TRBV3-1 with TRBJ2-2; D ambiguous. The CDR3 runs 15 residues. V was pared by 2 bases and J by 7 bases, with 14 bases between. Germline V lookup: CDR1 LGHDT, CDR2 YNNKEL (reference sequence). CDR3 DNA: TGTGCCAGCAGCCAATGGGGTAATGATGGCGGGGAGCTGTTTTTT. It yields the protein CASSQWGNDGGELFF.

This clonotype was counted a few times. The CDR3 DNA reads as TGCGCCAGCAGCCTGTCTGGGACTAGCAACGCAGATACGCAGTATTTT. Its protein product is CASSLSGTSNADTQYF. V and J are TRBV5-1 and TRBJ2-3, with 9 nucleotides matching TRBD2. Per the germline V gene, CDR1 is SGHRS and CDR2 is YFSETQ. Losses at the gene ends were 4 bases for V and 4 bases for J; bases not matched to a gene: 10. This CDR3 spans 16 amino acids.

This clonotype has only a few counts. The CDR3 spells CATSGPSTGTGDLLYNSPLHF. The CDR3 DNA reads as TGTGCCACCAGTGGTCCCTCAACCGGGACAGGGGATCTCTTGTATAATTCACCCCTCCACTTT. The V call is TRBV24-1, the J call TRBJ1-6, with 10 nucleotides matching TRBD1. CDR1 is KGHDR, CDR2 SFDVKD, per germline. This CDR3 spans 21 amino acids. Germline trimming cut 5 bases from V and 4 bases from J; bases unmatched to any gene: 19.

Written as DNA, the CDR3 is TGTGCCAGCAGTTACTCGGGGGTTCCGAACACCGGGGAGCTGTTTTTT. It encodes CASSYSGVPNTGELFF. This chain uses TRBV6-5 with TRBJ2-2; either TRBD1 or TRBD2 may fit D (5 bases each). Germline V gene data show CDR1 as MNHEY and CDR2 as SVGAGI. The V end was cut by 0 bases, the J end by 0 bases, with 8 bases between. This CDR3 has 16 residues.

The chain has TRBV5-1 and TRBJ2-3, with no clear D. The germline gives CDR1 SGHRS, CDR2 YFSETQ. This CDR3 has 12 amino acids. V was cut by 1 base and J by 5 bases, with 5 bases left in between. In DNA form, the CDR3 reads TGCGCCAGCAGCTTGACAGAAGATACGCAGTATTTT. Its translation is CASSLTEDTQYF.

This clonotype was seen a few times. This rearrangement joins TRBV12-3 or TRBV12-4 to TRBJ1-5, with D uncertain. This CDR3 region has 15 residues. V lost 6 bases, J lost 0 bases, and 12 bases lay in between. CDR3 nucleotide sequence: TGTGCCAGCAGCTTCGCGGGATATAGCAATCAGCCCCAGCATTTT. Its translation is CASSFAGYSNQPQHF.

Many counts were recorded for this clonotype. This chain connects TRBV5-6 to TRBJ1-1; the match to TRBD1 covers 8 bases. The ends lost 4 bases at V and 0 bases at J; junction bases unmatched: 11. Germline CDR1 reads SGHDT; CDR2 reads YYEEEE. This CDR3 has 17 amino acids. The CDR3 region has the DNA TGTGCCAGCAGCCTGAGGAGGACAGGGATATTGAACACTGAAGCTTTCTTT. As protein: CASSLRRTGILNTEAFF.

The J gene is TRBJ2-3, the V gene TRBV10-3; a weak D match, TRBD1 (6 bases). V dropped 7 bases and J dropped 4 bases, with 18 bases sitting between them. Germline CDR1 reads ENHRY; CDR2 reads SYGVKD. The CDR3 runs 15 residues. The CDR3 is CAINPTGLGADTQYF. The CDR3 DNA reads as TGTGCCATCAACCCAACAGGGCTGGGCGCAGATACGCAGTATTTT.